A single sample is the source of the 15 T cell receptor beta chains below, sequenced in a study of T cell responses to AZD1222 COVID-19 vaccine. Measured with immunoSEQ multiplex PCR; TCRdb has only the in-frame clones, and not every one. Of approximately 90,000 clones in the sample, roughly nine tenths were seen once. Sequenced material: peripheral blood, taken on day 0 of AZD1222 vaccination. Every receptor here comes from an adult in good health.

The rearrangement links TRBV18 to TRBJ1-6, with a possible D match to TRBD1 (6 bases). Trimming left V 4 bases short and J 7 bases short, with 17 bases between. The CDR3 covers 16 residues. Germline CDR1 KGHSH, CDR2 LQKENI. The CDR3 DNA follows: TGTGCCAGCTCACATATTCGACAGGATAGGAATTCACCCCTCCACTTT. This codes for CASSHIRQDRNSPLHF.

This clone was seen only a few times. The CDR3 coding sequence is TGTGCCAGCACCCAAAGACTAGCGGGAGCCGGGGAGCTGTTTTTT. Translated: CASTQRLAGAGELFF. The genes are TRBV28 and TRBJ2-2; 12 bases are a match to TRBD2. J was trimmed by 6 bases and V by 7 bases; bases with no gene match: 6. The CDR3 totals 15 residues. Germline lookup yields CDR1 MDHEN and CDR2 SYDVKM.

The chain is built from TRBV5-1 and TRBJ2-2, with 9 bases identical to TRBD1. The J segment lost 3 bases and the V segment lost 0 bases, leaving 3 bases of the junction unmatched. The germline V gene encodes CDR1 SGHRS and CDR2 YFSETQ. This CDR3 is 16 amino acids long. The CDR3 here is CASSLDTGGYTGELFF. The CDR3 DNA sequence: TGCGCCAGCAGCTTGGATACAGGGGGCTACACCGGGGAGCTGTTTTTT. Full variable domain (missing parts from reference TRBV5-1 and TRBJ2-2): KAGVTQTPRYLIKTRGQQVTLSCSPISGHRSVSWYQQTPGQGLQFLFEYFSETQRNKGNFPGRFSGRQFSNSRSEMNVSTLELGDSALYLCASSLDTGGYTGELFFGEGSRLTVL.

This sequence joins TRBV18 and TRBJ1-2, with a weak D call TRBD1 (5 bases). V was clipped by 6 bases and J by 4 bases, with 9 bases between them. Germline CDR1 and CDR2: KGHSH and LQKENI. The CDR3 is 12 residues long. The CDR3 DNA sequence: TGTGCCAGCTCCCCCGGGGCCTATGGCTACACCTTC. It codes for CASSPGAYGYTF.

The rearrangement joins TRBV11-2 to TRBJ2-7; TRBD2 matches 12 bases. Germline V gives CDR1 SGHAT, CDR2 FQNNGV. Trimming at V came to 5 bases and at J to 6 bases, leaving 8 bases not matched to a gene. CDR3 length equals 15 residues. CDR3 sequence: CASSLQTSGSFEQYF. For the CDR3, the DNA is TGTGCCAGCAGCCTACAGACTAGCGGGAGCTTCGAGCAGTACTTC.

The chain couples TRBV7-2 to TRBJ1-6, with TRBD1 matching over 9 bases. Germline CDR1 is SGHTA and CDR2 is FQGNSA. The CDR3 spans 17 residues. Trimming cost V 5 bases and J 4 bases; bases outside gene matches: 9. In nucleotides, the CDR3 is TGTGCCAGCAGCACGAGAGCCGGGACAGGGTATAATTCACCCCTCCACTTT. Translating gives CASSTRAGTGYNSPLHF.

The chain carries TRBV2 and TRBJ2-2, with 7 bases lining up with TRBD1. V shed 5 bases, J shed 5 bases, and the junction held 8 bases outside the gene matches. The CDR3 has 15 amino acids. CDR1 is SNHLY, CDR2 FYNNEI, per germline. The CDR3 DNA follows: TGTGCCAGCAGTCAGAGACAGGGTTGGACCGGGGAGCTGTTTTTT. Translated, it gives CASSQRQGWTGELFF.

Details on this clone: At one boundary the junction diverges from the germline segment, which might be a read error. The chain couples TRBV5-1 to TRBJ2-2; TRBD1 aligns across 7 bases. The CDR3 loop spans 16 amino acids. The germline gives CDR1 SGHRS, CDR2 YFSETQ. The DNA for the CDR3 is TGCGCCACCAGCCCGCTGACAGGGTTCGAGACCGGGGAGCTGTTTTTT. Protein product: CATSPLTGFETGELFF. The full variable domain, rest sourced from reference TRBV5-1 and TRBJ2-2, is KAGVTQTPRYLIKTRGQQVTLSCSPISGHRSVSWYQQTPGQGLQFLFEYFSETQRNKGNFPGRFSGRQFSNSRSEMNVSTLELGDSALYLCATSPLTGFETGELFFGEGSRLTVL.

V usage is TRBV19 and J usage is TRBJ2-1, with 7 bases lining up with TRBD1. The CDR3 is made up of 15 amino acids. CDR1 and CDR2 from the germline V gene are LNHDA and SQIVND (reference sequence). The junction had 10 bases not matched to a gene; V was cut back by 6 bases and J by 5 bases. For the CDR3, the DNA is TGTGCCAGTAGCGTCGACAGGGTTAGGGACAATGAGCAGTTCTTC. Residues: CASSVDRVRDNEQFF. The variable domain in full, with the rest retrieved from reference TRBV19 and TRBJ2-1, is DGGITQSPKYLFRKEGQNVTLSCEQNLNHDAMYWYRQDPGQGLRLIYYSQIVNDFQKGDIAEGYSVSREKKESFPLTVTSAQKNPTAFYLCASSVDRVRDNEQFFGPGTRLTVL.

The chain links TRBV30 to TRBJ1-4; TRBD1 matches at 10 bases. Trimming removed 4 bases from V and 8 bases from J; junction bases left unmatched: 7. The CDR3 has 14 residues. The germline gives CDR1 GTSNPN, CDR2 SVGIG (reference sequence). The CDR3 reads CAWNRDRGEEKLFF. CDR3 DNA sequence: TGTGCCTGGAACAGGGACAGGGGAGAAGAAAAACTGTTTTTT.

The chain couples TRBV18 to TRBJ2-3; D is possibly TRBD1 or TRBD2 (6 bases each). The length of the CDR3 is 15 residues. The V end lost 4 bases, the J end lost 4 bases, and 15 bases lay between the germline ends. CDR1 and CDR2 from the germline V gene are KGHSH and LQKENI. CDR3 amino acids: CASSQGGIGADTQYF. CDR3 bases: TGTGCCAGCTCACAAGGGGGGATCGGAGCAGATACGCAGTATTTT.

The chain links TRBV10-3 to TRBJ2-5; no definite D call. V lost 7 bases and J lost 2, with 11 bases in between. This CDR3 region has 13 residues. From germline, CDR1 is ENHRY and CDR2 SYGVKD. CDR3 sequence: CAIKPVNQETQYF. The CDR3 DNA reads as TGTGCCATCAAACCGGTAAATCAAGAGACCCAGTACTTC.

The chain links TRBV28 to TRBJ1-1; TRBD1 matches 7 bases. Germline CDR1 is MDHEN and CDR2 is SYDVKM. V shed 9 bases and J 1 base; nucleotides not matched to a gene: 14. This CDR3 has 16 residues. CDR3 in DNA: TGTGCCAGTCTTCGGGGCCAGGGGGTAGGGAACACTGAAGCTTTCTTT. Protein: CASLRGQGVGNTEAFF.

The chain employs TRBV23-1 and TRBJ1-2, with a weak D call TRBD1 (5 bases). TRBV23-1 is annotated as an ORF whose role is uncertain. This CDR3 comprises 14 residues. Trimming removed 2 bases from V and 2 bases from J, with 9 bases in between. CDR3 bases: TGCGCCAGCAGTCAACCTCCAGGGAACTATGGCTACACCTTC. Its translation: CASSQPPGNYGYTF.

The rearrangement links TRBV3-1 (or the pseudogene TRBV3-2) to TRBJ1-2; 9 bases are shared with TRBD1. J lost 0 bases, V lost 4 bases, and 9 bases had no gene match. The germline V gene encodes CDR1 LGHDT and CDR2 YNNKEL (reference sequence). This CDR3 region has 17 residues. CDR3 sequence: CASSPGTGRKTNYGYTF. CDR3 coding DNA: TGTGCCAGCAGCCCCGGGACAGGGCGAAAAACTAACTATGGCTACACCTTC.